The next 27 T cell receptor beta chains were all read from a single sample in a study of T-cell reconstitution after alpha-beta-depleted transplantation in children. Unique molecular identifiers were incorporated during preparation of the TCRbeta library. Each CDR3 protein is one row after TCRdb ran MiXCR on the PCR reads. The table records under 300,000 distinct CDR3 sequences, approximately 9.7% of them present only once. The sequencing used PBMCs from the stem cell graft donor, collected from the stem cell graft. The receptors were sampled from a human donor who donated a stem cell graft to a child with SCID.

This clonotype occurred many times. The chain employs TRBV29-1 and TRBJ1-2; D may be TRBD1 (5 bases). The V end was cut by 3 bases, the J end by 8 bases, with 13 bases between. The germline gives CDR1 SQVTM, CDR2 ANQGSEA. The CDR3 is 12 residues long. The CDR3, as DNA: TGCAGCGTTGACGGTCAGGGCGGGGGCTACACCTTC. Translating gives CSVDGQGGGYTF.

This clonotype appeared many times. The chain employs TRBV28 and TRBJ2-7; TRBD2 aligns across 10 bases. The CDR3 totals 14 residues. V was clipped by 5 bases and J by 1 base; unmatched bases: 2. From germline, CDR1 is MDHEN and CDR2 SYDVKM. CDR3 in amino acids: CASSVAGGSYEQYF. The CDR3 region has the DNA TGTGCCAGCAGTGTAGCGGGGGGATCCTACGAGCAGTACTTC.

This clonotype was observed many times. The rearrangement uses TRBV12-3 or TRBV12-4 and TRBJ1-2; D unresolved. Trimming removed 6 bases at V and 0 bases at J, with 14 bases between. The CDR3 spans 15 residues. CDR3 DNA sequence: TGTGCCAGCAGAACAGCGGGAGCAGCTAACTATGGCTACACCTTC. Translation gives CASRTAGAANYGYTF.

This chain's CDR3 is CASSSLPGYTF. The CDR3 nucleotides read TGTGCCAGCAGTTCCCTGCCCGGCTACACCTTC. The chain links TRBV6-6 to TRBJ1-2; D uncertain. The V end was cut by 4 bases, the J end by 8 bases, with 8 bases between. The CDR3 has 11 residues. Germline V CDR1 and CDR2: MNHNY, SVGAGI (reference sequence).

In its sample, this clonotype was seen many times. The chain carries TRBV5-1 and TRBJ2-1; TRBD2 agrees at 9 bases. CDR1 is SGHRS, CDR2 YFSETQ, per germline. The CDR3 sequence is 14 residues long. J was trimmed by 5 bases and V by 5 bases; bases with no gene match: 5. The chain's CDR3 is CASRRGGPHNEQFF. The CDR3 bases are TGCGCCAGCAGGCGGGGGGGGCCACACAATGAGCAGTTCTTC. The variable domain in full, completed from reference TRBV5-1 and TRBJ2-1, reads KAGVTQTPRYLIKTRGQQVTLSCSPISGHRSVSWYQQTPGQGLQFLFEYFSETQRNKGNFPGRFSGRQFSNSRSEMNVSTLELGDSALYLCASRRGGPHNEQFFGPGTRLTVL.

This clonotype was seen many times. J is TRBJ2-7 and V is TRBV5-5; D not certain. CDR3 length: 14 amino acids. CDR1 is SGHKS, CDR2 YYEKEE, per germline (reference sequence). With 1 base removed from V and 2 bases from J, the gap between germline ends came to 10 bases. The CDR3 spells CASSLLTLAYEQYF. CDR3 coding DNA: TGTGCCAGCAGCTTGCTGACTCTAGCCTACGAGCAGTACTTC.

In its sample, this clonotype was seen many times. This chain joins TRBV7-6 and TRBJ1-1; no reliable D call. The germline V gene encodes CDR1 SGHVS and CDR2 FNYEAQ. V gave up 5 bases and J gave up 1 base, with 14 bases separating them. The CDR3 length is 15 residues. CDR3 protein: CASSPGLSTNTEAFF. The CDR3 region has the DNA TGTGCCAGCAGCCCCGGACTCTCGACGAACACTGAAGCTTTCTTT.

This clonotype was observed at least ten times. This chain links TRBV2 with TRBJ1-2; the D gene is possibly TRBD1 (5 bases). V shed 3 bases and J shed 4 bases, with 15 bases lying between them. The CDR3 consists of 15 residues. Germline CDR1 is SNHLY and CDR2 is FYNNEI. The CDR3 spells CASSDGTGVPYGYTF. The CDR3 DNA is TGTGCCAGCAGTGACGGTACAGGCGTACCCTATGGCTACACCTTC.

In this sample, this clonotype turned up many times. V gene TRBV12-3 or TRBV12-4 combines with J gene TRBJ2-2, with TRBD1 identical over 7 bases. Trimming cost V 3 bases and J 0 bases; bases outside gene matches: 7. This CDR3 has 17 residues. The CDR3 reads CASSFGDRAANTGELFF. CDR3 nucleotides: TGTGCCAGCAGTTTCGGAGACAGGGCCGCGAACACCGGGGAGCTGTTTTTT.

This clonotype appeared many times. This chain connects TRBV7-9 to TRBJ2-5; D is possibly TRBD2 (6 bases). The germline CDR1 and CDR2 sequences are SEHNR and FQNEAQ (reference sequence). V lost 3 bases and J 1 base, leaving 12 bases between the germline ends. CDR3 length: 15 residues. The CDR3 loop is CASSFTGTAQETQYF. The DNA of the CDR3 is TGTGCCAGCAGCTTTACCGGGACTGCCCAAGAGACCCAGTACTTC. The variable domain in full, with the rest retrieved from reference TRBV7-9 and TRBJ2-5, is DTGVSQNPRHKITKRGQNVTFRCDPISEHNRLYWYRQTLGQGPEFLTYFQNEAQLEKSRLLSDRFSAERPKGSFSTLEIQRTEQGDSAMYLCASSFTGTAQETQYFGPGTRLLVL.

This clonotype appeared many times. V is TRBV10-3 and J is TRBJ2-3; 9 nucleotides line up with TRBD1. This CDR3 contains 16 residues. Germline trimming cut 4 bases from V and 3 bases from J; bases unmatched to any gene: 8. Germline values: CDR1 ENHRY, CDR2 SYGVKD. The CDR3 region is CAISARPGQGTDTQYF. Here the CDR3 DNA reads TGTGCCATCAGTGCCAGACCGGGACAGGGTACAGATACGCAGTATTTT.

The sample holds many counts of this clonotype. The chain employs TRBV24-1 and TRBJ2-2; D not resolved. Germline values: CDR1 KGHDR, CDR2 SFDVKD. The CDR3 extends over 13 amino acids. Between the trimmed V and J ends, which lost 4 bases and 4 bases, there was a span of 6 bases. The CDR3 DNA is TGTGCCACCAGTGACCGAGTCACCGGGGAGCTGTTTTTT. Its protein product is CATSDRVTGELFF.

This clonotype was found many times. This chain joins TRBV5-1 and TRBJ2-5; TRBD2 agrees at 7 bases. The V gene end was trimmed by 0 bases and the J gene end by 3 bases; junction bases not matched to a gene: 8. In germline, CDR1 is SGHRS, CDR2 YFSETQ. The CDR3 sequence is 16 residues long. The CDR3: CASSLDSGGDEETQYF. The CDR3 nucleotides are TGCGCCAGCAGCTTGGACTCTGGGGGGGATGAAGAGACCCAGTACTTC.

The V call is TRBV7-2, the J call TRBJ2-2; no clear D gene. The CDR3 has 14 amino acids. Germline values: CDR1 SGHTA, CDR2 FQGNSA. The ends were cut back, 3 bases at V and 5 bases at J, with 10 bases in the middle. CDR3 bases: TGTGCCAGCAGCTTGAGAGTGGGGACCGGGGAGCTGTTTTTT. Its protein product is CASSLRVGTGELFF.

The rearrangement uses TRBV29-1 and TRBJ1-4; D is ambiguous. Per the germline V gene, CDR1 is SQVTM and CDR2 is ANQGSEA. The CDR3 consists of 13 residues. V lost 8 bases and J lost 5, with 15 bases in between. Here the CDR3 reads CSPRPGQNEKLFF. CDR3 nucleotides: TGCAGCCCCCGGCCTGGGCAGAATGAAAAACTGTTTTTT.

The CDR3 DNA sequence: TGCAGTGCTTCTAGAAGACGGGCCAGCACAGATACGCAGTATTTT. Protein sequence: CSASRRRASTDTQYF. The rearrangement links TRBV20-1 to TRBJ2-3; D is uncertain. V was pared by 5 bases and J by 0 bases, with 15 bases between. The CDR3 covers 15 residues. Germline CDR1 is DFQATT and CDR2 is SNEGSKA (reference sequence).

This clonotype was seen ten or more times. V gene TRBV5-1 combines with J gene TRBJ1-2; a weak D match, TRBD1 (6 bases). The V end lost 5 bases, the J end lost 0 bases, and 17 bases lay between the germline ends. The CDR3 has 16 amino acids. Germline-derived CDR1 and CDR2 are SGHRS and YFSETQ. The CDR3 here is CASRPQGSPSNYGYTF. CDR3 sequence (DNA): TGCGCCAGCAGGCCTCAGGGGTCCCCTTCTAACTATGGCTACACCTTC.

This clonotype was observed many times. The genes are TRBV20-1 and TRBJ2-7; D not certain. The germline V gene has CDR1 DFQATT and CDR2 SNEGSKA (reference sequence). Trimming left V 3 bases short and J 0 bases short, with 18 bases between. The CDR3 spans 16 residues. The CDR3 protein is CSASNGVGFPSYEQYF. DNA for the CDR3: TGCAGTGCTAGTAATGGAGTTGGGTTCCCCTCCTACGAGCAGTACTTC.

This clonotype was picked up many times. V usage is TRBV12-3 or TRBV12-4 and J usage is TRBJ1-5; D perhaps matches TRBD1 (5 bases). The V and J ends lost 3 bases and 0 bases respectively, with 9 bases between them. The CDR3 is 15 amino acids. DNA of the CDR3: TGTGCCAGCAGTTTGACAGATTATAGCAATCAGCCCCAGCATTTT. Protein sequence: CASSLTDYSNQPQHF.

This clonotype was detected many times. J is TRBJ2-2 and V is TRBV6-4; 8 nucleotides align to TRBD1. Per the germline V gene, CDR1 is MRHNA and CDR2 is SNTAGT. V gave up 3 bases and J gave up 1 base; unmatched junction bases: 4. This CDR3 contains 16 residues. Here the CDR3 reads CASSDSGQGNTGELFF. CDR3 coding DNA: TGTGCCAGCAGTGATTCTGGACAGGGGAACACCGGGGAGCTGTTTTTT.

This clonotype was observed at least ten times. This chain joins TRBV6-1 and TRBJ2-7; the match to TRBD1 covers 10 bases. V lost 1 base and J lost 1; bases outside the gene matches: 1. The CDR3 has 15 amino acids. Per germline, CDR1 MNHNS and CDR2 SASEGT. This CDR3 reads CASSEGTGGSYEQYF. The CDR3 DNA is TGTGCCAGCAGTGAAGGGACAGGGGGGTCCTACGAGCAGTACTTC.

This clonotype appeared a few times. The J gene is TRBJ2-2, the V gene TRBV7-9; D possibly matches TRBD1 or TRBD2 (6 bases each). There are 15 residues in the CDR3. The germline V gene has CDR1 SEHNR and CDR2 FQNEAQ (reference sequence). Trimming removed 5 bases from V and 5 bases from J, with 15 bases in between. As DNA, the CDR3 is TGTGCCAGCAGCCCGGGGGCCCTAAGGACCGGGGAGCTGTTTTTT. Residues: CASSPGALRTGELFF.

This clonotype was recorded at least ten times. V is TRBV4-3 and J is TRBJ2-1, with D unresolved. V lost 0 bases, J lost 8 bases, and 14 bases lay in between. In germline, CDR1 is LGHNA, CDR2 YSLEER. This CDR3 is built from 15 residues. The CDR3 protein is CASSQDASSGYEQFF. CDR3 DNA: TGCGCCAGCAGCCAAGATGCCTCATCGGGCTATGAGCAGTTCTTC.

The sample holds many counts of this clonotype. The genes are TRBV7-8 and TRBJ2-3; TRBD2 agrees at 8 bases. Germline V lookup: CDR1 SGHVS, CDR2 FQNEAQ. The CDR3 loop spans 18 amino acids. The ends lost 5 bases at V and 0 bases at J; junction bases unmatched: 13. The chain's CDR3 is CASSPRFGGGSSTDTQYF. CDR3 sequence (DNA): TGTGCCAGCAGCCCCAGGTTCGGGGGGGGTTCTAGCACAGATACGCAGTATTTT.

This clonotype was observed many times. V and J are TRBV6-1 and TRBJ1-1; TRBD1 might be the D (5 bases). Per the germline V gene, CDR1 is MNHNS and CDR2 is SASEGT. V was clipped by 3 bases and J by 8 bases, with 10 bases between them. This CDR3 region has 12 residues. CDR3 protein: CASSEVWGEAFF. As DNA, the CDR3 is TGTGCCAGCAGTGAGGTTTGGGGGGAAGCTTTCTTT.

Many counts were recorded for this clonotype. This CDR3 is CASIPGTGSSWLFNEQFF. The CDR3 DNA is TGTGCCAGCATCCCCGGGACAGGGAGTTCGTGGCTATTCAATGAGCAGTTCTTC. This chain connects TRBV12-3 or TRBV12-4 to TRBJ2-1, with 9 bases lining up with TRBD1. The CDR3 is 18 residues long. With 7 bases clipped from V and 6 bases from J, the junction kept 19 bases outside the gene matches.

This clonotype was seen ten or more times. The gene calls are TRBV6-1 and TRBJ1-3; unclear D gene. Germline CDR1 and CDR2: MNHNS and SASEGT. The CDR3 runs 15 residues. The ends were cut back, 6 bases at V and 4 bases at J, with 16 bases in the middle. The CDR3 DNA sequence: TGTGCCAGCAGCGGTGGACGGGGAGGGGGAAACACCATATATTTT. This encodes CASSGGRGGGNTIYF.